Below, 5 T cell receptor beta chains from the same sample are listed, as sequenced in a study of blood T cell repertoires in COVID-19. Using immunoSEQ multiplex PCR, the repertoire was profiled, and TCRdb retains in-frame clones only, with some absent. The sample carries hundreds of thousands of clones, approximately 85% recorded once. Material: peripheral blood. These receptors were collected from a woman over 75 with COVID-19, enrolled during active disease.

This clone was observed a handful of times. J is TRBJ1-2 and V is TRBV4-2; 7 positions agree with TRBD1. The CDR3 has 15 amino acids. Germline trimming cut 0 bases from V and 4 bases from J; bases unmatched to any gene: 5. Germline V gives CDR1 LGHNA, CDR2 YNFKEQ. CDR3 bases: TGTGCCAGCAGCCAAGAGAGGGACAGTTTCTATGGCTACACCTTC. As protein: CASSQERDSFYGYTF.

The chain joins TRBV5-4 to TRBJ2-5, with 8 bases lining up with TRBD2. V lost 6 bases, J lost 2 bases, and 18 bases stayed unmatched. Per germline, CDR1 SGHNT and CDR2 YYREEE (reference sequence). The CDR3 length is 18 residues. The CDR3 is CASTERGLSGGQQETQYF. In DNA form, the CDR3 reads TGTGCCAGCACCGAGAGGGGTTTGAGCGGGGGCCAACAAGAGACCCAGTACTTC.

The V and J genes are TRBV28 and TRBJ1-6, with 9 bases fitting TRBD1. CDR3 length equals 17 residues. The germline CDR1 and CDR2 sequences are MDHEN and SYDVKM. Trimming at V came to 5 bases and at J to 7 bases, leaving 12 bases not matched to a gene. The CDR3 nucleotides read TGTGCCAGCAGTCCAATAACAGGGGGCACGGGGAATTCACCCCTCCACTTT. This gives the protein CASSPITGGTGNSPLHF.

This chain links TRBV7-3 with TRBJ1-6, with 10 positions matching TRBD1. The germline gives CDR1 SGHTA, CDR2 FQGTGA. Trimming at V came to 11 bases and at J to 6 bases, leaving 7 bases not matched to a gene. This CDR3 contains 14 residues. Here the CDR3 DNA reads TGTGCCTCACGACAGGGGGCGCCTAATTCACCCCTCCACTTT. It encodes CASRQGAPNSPLHF. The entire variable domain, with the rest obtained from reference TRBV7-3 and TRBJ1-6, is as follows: GAGVSQTPSNKVTEKGKYVELRCDPISGHTALYWYRQSLGQGPEFLIYFQGTGAADDSGLPNDRFFAVRPEGSVSTLKIQRTERGDSAVYLCASRQGAPNSPLHFGNGTRLTVT.

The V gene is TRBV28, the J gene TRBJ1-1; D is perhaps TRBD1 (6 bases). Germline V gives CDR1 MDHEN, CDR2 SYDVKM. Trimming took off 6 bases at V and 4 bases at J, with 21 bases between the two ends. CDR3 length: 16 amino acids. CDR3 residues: CASRNRANVVPTEAFF. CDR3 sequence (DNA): TGTGCCAGCAGGAACAGGGCTAATGTGGTCCCCACTGAAGCTTTCTTT. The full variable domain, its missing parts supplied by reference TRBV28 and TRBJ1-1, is DVKVTQSSRYLVKRTGEKVFLECVQDMDHENMFWYRQDPGLGLRLIYFSYDVKMKEKGDIPEGYSVSREKKERFSLILESASTNQTSMYLCASRNRANVVPTEAFFGQGTRLTVV.